These 13 T cell receptor beta chains originate from one sample sequenced in a study of T cells in localized non-small cell lung cancer (TCRdb year 2020). The method was the immunoSEQ multiplex PCR assay. This immuneACCESS table, as held by TCRdb, lists in-frame sequences with V and J called but not all clones. Of the missing ones, under half trace to an unresolved V gene in checked studies; the others have no known cause. The sample yields around 28,000 clones; roughly nine tenths were counted once. The ten largest clones add up to around 3.2% of the sample. This specimen was peripheral blood, taken before any cancer treatment. These receptors all come from a female donor older than 55 with stage I lung adenocarcinoma.

CDR3 nucleotide sequence: TGTGCCAGCAGCTATGGGGGAAGCGGGAATGAGCAGTTCTTC. Translated, it gives CASSYGGSGNEQFF. The chain carries TRBV7-2 and TRBJ2-1, with a weak D call TRBD2 (6 bases). V lost 4 bases and J lost 7, with 14 bases in between. This CDR3 is built from 14 residues. CDR1 and CDR2 from the germline V gene are SGHTA and FQGNSA.

In nucleotides, the CDR3 is TGTGCCAGCAGCTTTGATTCCACAGGGAGGTCAGGAGAGACCCAGTACTTC. The encoded protein is CASSFDSTGRSGETQYF. The chain joins TRBV5-4 to TRBJ2-5; D might be TRBD1 or TRBD2, each matching 6 bases. The CDR3 consists of 17 residues. The V end was cut by 2 bases, the J end by 4 bases, with 21 bases between. CDR1 and CDR2 from the germline V gene are SGHNT and YYREEE (reference sequence).

The genes are TRBV28 and TRBJ2-7, with unresolved D. The CDR3 runs to 15 residues. Trimming took 5 bases from V and 2 from J, leaving 16 bases between them. The germline V gene encodes CDR1 MDHEN and CDR2 SYDVKM. CDR3 nucleotides: TGTGCCAGCAGTCCGCCCCCCGCGGTTACCTACGAGCAGTACTTC. Translating it yields CASSPPPAVTYEQYF.

V and J are TRBV6-6 and TRBJ2-7; 10 bases are a match to TRBD1. V shed 2 bases and J 6 bases; nucleotides not matched to a gene: 7. CDR3 length equals 15 residues. CDR1 is MNHNY and CDR2 is SVGAGI in the germline V gene (reference sequence). CDR3 amino acids: CASSYRGTGDSEQYF. The CDR3 DNA reads TGTGCCAGCAGTTACCGCGGGACAGGGGATAGCGAGCAGTACTTC.

The V gene is TRBV28, the J gene TRBJ1-4, with a tentative D call TRBD1 (5 bases). CDR1 is MDHEN and CDR2 is SYDVKM in the germline V gene. V dropped 7 bases and J dropped 5 bases, with 14 bases sitting between them. The CDR3 is 14 amino acids. CDR3 amino acids: CASMEGSRNEKLFF. CDR3 bases: TGTGCCAGCATGGAGGGGAGTAGAAATGAAAAACTGTTTTTT. The entire variable domain, with the rest obtained from reference TRBV28 and TRBJ1-4, is as follows: DVKVTQSSRYLVKRTGEKVFLECVQDMDHENMFWYRQDPGLGLRLIYFSYDVKMKEKGDIPEGYSVSREKKERFSLILESASTNQTSMYLCASMEGSRNEKLFFGSGTQLSVL.

The chain carries TRBV4-3 and TRBJ2-7; 7 nucleotides line up with TRBD2. The trim removed 0 bases at V and 0 bases at J, leaving 14 bases unmatched. Germline V gene lookup returns CDR1 LGHNA and CDR2 YSLEER. CDR3 size: 19 residues. CDR3 DNA: TGCGCCAGCAGCCAAGATTATACCTATGCCGGGACTACCTCCTACGAGCAGTACTTC. As protein: CASSQDYTYAGTTSYEQYF.

The rearrangement joins TRBV19 to TRBJ1-1; the D gene is possibly TRBD1 (5 bases). The ends were cut back, 6 bases at V and 6 bases at J, with 11 bases in the middle. Germline V gives CDR1 LNHDA, CDR2 SQIVND (reference sequence). The CDR3 runs to 12 residues. As DNA, the CDR3 is TGTGCCAGTAGATCAGGGAGCGCTGAAGCTTTCTTT. Protein product: CASRSGSAEAFF.

This chain connects TRBV5-1 to TRBJ1-4, with D perhaps matching TRBD1 (5 bases). V was trimmed by 4 bases and J by 6 bases, leaving 16 bases between them. In germline, CDR1 is SGHRS, CDR2 YFSETQ. This CDR3 has 15 residues. Here the CDR3 reads CASSQQTGTDEKLFF. CDR3 in DNA: TGCGCCAGCAGCCAACAAACAGGTACCGATGAAAAACTGTTTTTT.

The rearrangement joins TRBV7-9 to TRBJ1-2, with D perhaps matching TRBD1 (5 bases). CDR3 length: 15 amino acids. V lost 2 bases to trimming and J lost 8 bases, with 18 bases between them. Germline V lookup: CDR1 SEHNR, CDR2 FQNEAQ (reference sequence). The chain's CDR3 is CASSLTQRQSAGYTF. The DNA of the CDR3 is TGTGCCAGCAGCTTAACCCAAAGACAGTCCGCAGGCTACACCTTC.

J is TRBJ2-2 and V is TRBV5-4; D uncertain. Germline V gene data show CDR1 as SGHNT and CDR2 as YYREEE (reference sequence). The V end lost 4 bases, the J end lost 9 bases, and 10 bases lay between the germline ends. This CDR3 has 12 residues. The CDR3 nucleotides read TGTGCCAGCAGCATCGCCGAAAGGGAGCTGTTTTTT. It specifies CASSIAERELFF.

The rearrangement joins TRBV7-2 to TRBJ1-3, with D possibly TRBD1 on 5 matching bases. Germline V lookup: CDR1 SGHTA, CDR2 FQGNSA. The V gene lost 0 bases and the J gene lost 2 bases, with 14 bases spanning the gap. The CDR3 is 17 residues long. CDR3 in DNA: TGTGCCAGCAGCTTAGCGCAGGGCAGGGTCCCTGGAAACACCATATATTTT. This codes for CASSLAQGRVPGNTIYF.

The chain joins TRBV15 to TRBJ2-5; maybe TRBD1 (7 bases). Germline V gene lookup returns CDR1 LNHNV and CDR2 YYDKDF (reference sequence). The germline V and J ends were trimmed by 0 bases and 3 bases, with 11 bases remaining between them. The CDR3 loop spans 15 amino acids. The CDR3 region has the DNA TGTGCCACCAGCAGAGACAGGGGGGAGGAAGAGACCCAGTACTTC. Its protein product is CATSRDRGEEETQYF.

The CDR3 bases are TGCGCCAGCAGCCAGGACCCGGGGGCTGAAGCTTTCTTT. It encodes CASSQDPGAEAFF. V and J are TRBV5-1 and TRBJ1-1; D might be TRBD1 (5 bases). There are 13 residues in the CDR3. Germline loops: CDR1 SGHRS, CDR2 YFSETQ. Trimming removed 4 bases at V and 6 bases at J, with 13 bases between.